A single TCR beta chain is shown here with its context. Its antigen remains unknown. The data were obtained in a study of T cell responses to AZD1222 COVID-19 vaccine. Overall study findings and caveats: Clonal diversity may have been underestimated in mostly white British donors.

The repertoire was sequenced with immunoSEQ multiplex PCR; TCRdb's copy has only in-frame clones and lacks some. The sample contains roughly 130,000 clones, about 85% of which appear only once. The source is an adult in good health. Sequencing used peripheral blood, obtained on day 0 of AZD1222 vaccination.

This CDR3 is CASSNRDTQNTEAFF. The CDR3 DNA reads as TGTGCCAGCAGTAACCGGGACACCCAGAACACTGAAGCTTTCTTT. V is TRBV6-5 and J is TRBJ1-1, with a weak D call TRBD1 (6 bases). The CDR3 is made up of 15 amino acids. Trimming shortened V by 5 bases and J by 1 base, and 14 bases separated the two germline ends. Germline assignment: CDR1 MNHEY and CDR2 SVGAGI.